This TCR beta chain comes out of a study of cytomegalovirus exposure and HLA in healthy donors. The PCR employed 60 Vbeta primers together with 13 Jbeta primers. Using immunoSEQ multiplex PCR, the repertoire was profiled, and TCRdb retains in-frame clones only, with some absent. The sample shows about 160,000 clones, less than 90% of them seen only once. Germline lookup yields CDR1 MNHEY and CDR2 SVGAGI. The trim removed 4 bases at V and 2 bases at J, leaving 11 bases unmatched. The CDR3 extends over 16 amino acids. This chain links TRBV6-5 with TRBJ2-7, with 7 bases fitting TRBD1. The sequenced sample was PBMCs. The receptor was derived from a man aged 18 to 30 in good health and CMV-seronegative. This CDR3 is CASSFGRQGSAYEQYF. DNA of the CDR3: TGTGCCAGCAGTTTCGGCCGACAGGGCTCAGCCTACGAGCAGTACTTC.